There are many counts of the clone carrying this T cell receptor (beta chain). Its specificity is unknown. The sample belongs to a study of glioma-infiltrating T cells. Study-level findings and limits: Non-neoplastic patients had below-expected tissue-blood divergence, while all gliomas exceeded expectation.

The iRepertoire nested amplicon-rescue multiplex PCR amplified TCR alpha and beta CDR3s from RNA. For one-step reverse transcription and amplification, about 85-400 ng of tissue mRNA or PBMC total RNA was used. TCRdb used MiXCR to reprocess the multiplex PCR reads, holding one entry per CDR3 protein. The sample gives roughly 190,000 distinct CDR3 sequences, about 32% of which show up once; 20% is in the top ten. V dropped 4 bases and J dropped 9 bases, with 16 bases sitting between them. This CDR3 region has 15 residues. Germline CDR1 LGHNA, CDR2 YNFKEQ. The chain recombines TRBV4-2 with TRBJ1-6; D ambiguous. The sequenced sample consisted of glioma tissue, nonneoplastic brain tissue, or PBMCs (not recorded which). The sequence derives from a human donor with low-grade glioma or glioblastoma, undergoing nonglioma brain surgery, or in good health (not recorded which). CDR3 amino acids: CASSPNTLGSSPLHF. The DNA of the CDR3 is TGTGCCAGCAGCCCCAATACACTAGGGAGTTCACCCCTCCACTTT.